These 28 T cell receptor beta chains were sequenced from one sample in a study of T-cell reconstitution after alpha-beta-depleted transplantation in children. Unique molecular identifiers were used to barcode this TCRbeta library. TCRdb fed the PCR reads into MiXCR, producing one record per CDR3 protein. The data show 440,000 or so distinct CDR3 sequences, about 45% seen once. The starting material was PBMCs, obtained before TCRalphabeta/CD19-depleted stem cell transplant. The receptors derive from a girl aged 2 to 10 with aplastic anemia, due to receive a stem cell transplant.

The CDR3 spells CASSRDNTGELFF. The DNA of the CDR3 is TGTGCCAGCAGCCGGGATAACACCGGGGAGCTGTTTTTT. The chain combines TRBV12-3 or TRBV12-4 with TRBJ2-2, with D perhaps TRBD2 (5 bases). The CDR3 has 13 amino acids. V was shortened by 6 bases and J by 2 bases, with 7 bases between the two germline ends.

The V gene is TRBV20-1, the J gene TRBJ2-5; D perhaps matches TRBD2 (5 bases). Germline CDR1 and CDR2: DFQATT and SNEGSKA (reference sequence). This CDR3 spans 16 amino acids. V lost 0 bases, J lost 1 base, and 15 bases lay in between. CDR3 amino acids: CSARDWPPAAQETQYF. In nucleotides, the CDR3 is TGCAGTGCTAGAGATTGGCCGCCAGCGGCCCAAGAGACCCAGTACTTC.

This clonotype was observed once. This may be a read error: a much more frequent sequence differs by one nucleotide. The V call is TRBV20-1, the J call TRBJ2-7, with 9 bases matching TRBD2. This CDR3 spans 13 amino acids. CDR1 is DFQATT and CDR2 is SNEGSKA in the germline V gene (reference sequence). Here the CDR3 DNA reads TGCAGTGCTAGCGCGGGAGGGCTCTACGAGCTGTACTTC. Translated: CSASAGGLYELYF.

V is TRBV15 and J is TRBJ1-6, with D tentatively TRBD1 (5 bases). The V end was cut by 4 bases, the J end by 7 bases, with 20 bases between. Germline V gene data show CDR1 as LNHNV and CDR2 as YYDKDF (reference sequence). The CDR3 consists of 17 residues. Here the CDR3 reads CATSTQRRGIRNSPLHF. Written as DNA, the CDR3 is TGTGCCACCAGCACTCAGAGGCGGGGGATAAGGAATTCACCCCTCCACTTT.

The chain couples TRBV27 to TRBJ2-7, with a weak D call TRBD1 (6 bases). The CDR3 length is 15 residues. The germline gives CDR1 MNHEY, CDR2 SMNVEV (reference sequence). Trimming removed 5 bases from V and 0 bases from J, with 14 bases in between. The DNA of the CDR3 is TGTGCCAGCAGTCCGACCGGGACATCCTCCTACGAGCAGTACTTC. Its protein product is CASSPTGTSSYEQYF.

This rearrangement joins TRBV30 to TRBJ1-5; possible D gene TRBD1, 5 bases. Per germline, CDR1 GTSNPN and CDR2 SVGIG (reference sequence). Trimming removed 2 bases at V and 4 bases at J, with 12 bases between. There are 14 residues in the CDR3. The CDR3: CAWSLRVPNQPQHF. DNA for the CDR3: TGTGCCTGGAGTCTCAGGGTCCCTAATCAGCCCCAGCATTTT. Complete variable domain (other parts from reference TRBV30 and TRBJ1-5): SQTIHQWPATLVQPVGSPLSLECTVEGTSNPNLYWYRQAAGRGLQLLFYSVGIGQISSEVPQNLSASRPQDRQFILSSKKLLLSDSGFYLCAWSLRVPNQPQHFGDGTRLSIL.

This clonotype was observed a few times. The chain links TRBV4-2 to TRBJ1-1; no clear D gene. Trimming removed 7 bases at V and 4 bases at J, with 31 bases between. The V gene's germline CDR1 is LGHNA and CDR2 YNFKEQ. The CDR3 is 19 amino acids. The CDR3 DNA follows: TGTGCCAGCACCCACCTGAAAGGGATTGAAATATTGAATAGCACTGAAGCTTTCTTT. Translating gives CASTHLKGIEILNSTEAFF.

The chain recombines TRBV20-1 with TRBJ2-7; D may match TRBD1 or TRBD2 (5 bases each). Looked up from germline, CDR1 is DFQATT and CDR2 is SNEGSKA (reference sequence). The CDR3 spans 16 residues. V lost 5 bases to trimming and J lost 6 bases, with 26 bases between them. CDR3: CSAWRQLSGLAGEQYF. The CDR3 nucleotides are TGCAGTGCTTGGAGACAGCTGTCAGGGTTGGCGGGCGAGCAGTACTTC.

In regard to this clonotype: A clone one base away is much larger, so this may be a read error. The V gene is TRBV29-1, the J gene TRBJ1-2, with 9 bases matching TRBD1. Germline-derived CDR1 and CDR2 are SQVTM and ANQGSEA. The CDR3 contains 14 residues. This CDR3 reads CSVYSQGADYGDTF. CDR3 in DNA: TGCAGCGTTTACTCACAGGGGGCCGACTATGGCGACACCTTC.

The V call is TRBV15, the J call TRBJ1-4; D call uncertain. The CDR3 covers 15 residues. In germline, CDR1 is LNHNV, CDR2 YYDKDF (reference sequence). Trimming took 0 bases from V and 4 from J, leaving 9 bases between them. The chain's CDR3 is CATSRERRFNEKLFF. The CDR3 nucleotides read TGTGCCACCAGCAGAGAGCGGCGGTTTAATGAAAAACTGTTTTTT.

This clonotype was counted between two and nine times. For the CDR3, the DNA is TGTGCCAGCAGGAGGACAGGGGGCCCTGGGGGGACTGAAGCTTTCTTT. This sequence encodes CASRRTGGPGGTEAFF. The V gene is TRBV7-3, the J gene TRBJ1-1, with TRBD1 matching 11 bases. V shed 6 bases and J 5 bases; nucleotides not matched to a gene: 11. The CDR3 is 16 amino acids. Germline V gene data show CDR1 as SGHTA and CDR2 as FQGTGA.

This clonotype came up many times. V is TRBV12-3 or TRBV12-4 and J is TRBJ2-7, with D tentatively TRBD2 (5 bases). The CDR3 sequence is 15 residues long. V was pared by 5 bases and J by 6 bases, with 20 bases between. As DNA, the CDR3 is TGTGCCAGCAGTAGAGCCGGGATCGGACCATCCGAGCAGTACTTC. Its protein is CASSRAGIGPSEQYF.

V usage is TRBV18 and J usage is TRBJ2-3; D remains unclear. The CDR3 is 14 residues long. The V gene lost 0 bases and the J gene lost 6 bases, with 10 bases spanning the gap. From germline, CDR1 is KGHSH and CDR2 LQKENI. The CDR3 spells CASSPPIHPDTQYF. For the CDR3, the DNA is TGTGCCAGCTCACCACCGATCCATCCGGATACGCAGTATTTT.

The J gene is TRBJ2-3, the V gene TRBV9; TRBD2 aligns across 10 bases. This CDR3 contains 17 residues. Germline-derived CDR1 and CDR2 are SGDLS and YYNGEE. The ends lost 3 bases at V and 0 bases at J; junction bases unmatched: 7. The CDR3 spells CASSGTPTSGSTDTQYF. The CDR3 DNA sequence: TGTGCCAGCAGCGGGACCCCGACTAGCGGGAGCACAGATACGCAGTATTTT.

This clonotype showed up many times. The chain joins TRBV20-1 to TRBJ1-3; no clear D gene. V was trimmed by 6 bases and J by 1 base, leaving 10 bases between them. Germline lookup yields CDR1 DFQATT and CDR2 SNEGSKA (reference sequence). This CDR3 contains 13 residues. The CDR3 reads CSAPALSGNTIYF. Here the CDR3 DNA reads TGCAGTGCCCCGGCACTGTCTGGAAACACCATATATTTT.

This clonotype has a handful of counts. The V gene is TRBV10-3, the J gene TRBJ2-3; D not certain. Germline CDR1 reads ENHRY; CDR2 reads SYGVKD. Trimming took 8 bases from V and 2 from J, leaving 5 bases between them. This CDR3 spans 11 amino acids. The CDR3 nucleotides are TGTGCCATCGGGTTCACAGATACGCAGTATTTT. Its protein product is CAIGFTDTQYF.

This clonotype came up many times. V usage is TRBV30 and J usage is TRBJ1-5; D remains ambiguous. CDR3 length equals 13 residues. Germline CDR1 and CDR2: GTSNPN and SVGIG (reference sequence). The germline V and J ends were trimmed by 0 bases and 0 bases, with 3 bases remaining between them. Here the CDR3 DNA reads TGTGCCTGGAGTGTAGATAGCAATCAGCCCCAGCATTTT. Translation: CAWSVDSNQPQHF.

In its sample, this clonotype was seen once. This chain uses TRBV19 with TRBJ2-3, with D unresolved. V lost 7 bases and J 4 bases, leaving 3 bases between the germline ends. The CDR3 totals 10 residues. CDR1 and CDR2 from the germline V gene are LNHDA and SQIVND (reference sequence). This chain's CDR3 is CASKADTQYF. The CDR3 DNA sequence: TGTGCCAGTAAAGCAGATACGCAGTATTTT.

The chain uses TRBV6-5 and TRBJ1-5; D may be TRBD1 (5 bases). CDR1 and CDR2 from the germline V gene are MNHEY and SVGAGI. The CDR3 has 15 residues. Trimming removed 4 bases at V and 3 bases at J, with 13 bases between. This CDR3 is CASSLGRAVNQPQHF. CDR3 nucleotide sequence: TGTGCCAGCAGTTTGGGACGGGCGGTCAATCAGCCCCAGCATTTT.

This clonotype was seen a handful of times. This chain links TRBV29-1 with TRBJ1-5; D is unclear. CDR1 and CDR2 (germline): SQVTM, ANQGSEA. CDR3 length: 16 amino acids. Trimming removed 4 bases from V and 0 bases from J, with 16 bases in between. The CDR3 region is CSVADSEPYSNQPQHF. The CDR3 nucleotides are TGCAGCGTTGCAGACTCCGAGCCTTATAGCAATCAGCCCCAGCATTTT.

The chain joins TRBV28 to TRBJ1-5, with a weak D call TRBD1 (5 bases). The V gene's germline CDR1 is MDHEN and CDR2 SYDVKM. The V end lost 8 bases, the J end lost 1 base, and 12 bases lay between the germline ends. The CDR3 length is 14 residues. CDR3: CASETGSSNQPQHF. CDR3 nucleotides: TGTGCCAGCGAAACAGGATCGAGCAATCAGCCCCAGCATTTT.

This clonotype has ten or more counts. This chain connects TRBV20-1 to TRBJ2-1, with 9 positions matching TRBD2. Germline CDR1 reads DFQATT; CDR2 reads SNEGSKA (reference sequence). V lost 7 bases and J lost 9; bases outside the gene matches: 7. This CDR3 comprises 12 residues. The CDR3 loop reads CSVASGIVEQFF. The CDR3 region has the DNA TGCAGTGTGGCTAGCGGGATAGTTGAGCAGTTCTTC.

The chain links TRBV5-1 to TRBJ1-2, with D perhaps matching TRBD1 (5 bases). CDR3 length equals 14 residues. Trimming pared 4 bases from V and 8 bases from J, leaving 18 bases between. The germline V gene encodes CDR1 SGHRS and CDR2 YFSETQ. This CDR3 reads CASSTPGTLPGYTF. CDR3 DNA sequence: TGCGCCAGCAGCACCCCGGGGACTCTTCCCGGCTACACCTTC.

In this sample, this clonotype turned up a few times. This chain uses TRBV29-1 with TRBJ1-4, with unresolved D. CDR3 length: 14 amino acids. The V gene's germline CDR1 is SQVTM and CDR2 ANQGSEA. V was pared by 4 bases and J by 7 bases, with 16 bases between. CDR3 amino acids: CSVGLGQAGEKLFF. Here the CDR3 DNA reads TGCAGCGTTGGGTTAGGTCAGGCGGGTGAAAAACTGTTTTTT.

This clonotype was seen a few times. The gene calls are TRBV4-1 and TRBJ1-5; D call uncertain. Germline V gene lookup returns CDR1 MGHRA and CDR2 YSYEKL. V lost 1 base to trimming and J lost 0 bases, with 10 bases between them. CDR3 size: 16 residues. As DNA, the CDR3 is TGCGCCAGCAGCCAAGCGAACTCCCTTAGCAATCAGCCCCAGCATTTT. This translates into CASSQANSLSNQPQHF.

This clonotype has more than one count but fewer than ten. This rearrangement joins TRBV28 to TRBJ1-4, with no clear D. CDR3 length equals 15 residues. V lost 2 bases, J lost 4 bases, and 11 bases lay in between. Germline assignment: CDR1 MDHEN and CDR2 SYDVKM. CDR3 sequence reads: CASSLGGAGNEKLFF. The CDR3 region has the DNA TGTGCCAGCAGTTTAGGAGGTGCGGGTAATGAAAAACTGTTTTTT.

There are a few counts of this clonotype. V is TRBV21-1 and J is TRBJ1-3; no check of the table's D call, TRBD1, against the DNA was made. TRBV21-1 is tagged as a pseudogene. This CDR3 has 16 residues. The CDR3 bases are TGTGCCAGCAGCAAAGAAGGGGGGCCCTCTGGAAACACCATATATTTT. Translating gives CASSKEGGPSGNTIYF.

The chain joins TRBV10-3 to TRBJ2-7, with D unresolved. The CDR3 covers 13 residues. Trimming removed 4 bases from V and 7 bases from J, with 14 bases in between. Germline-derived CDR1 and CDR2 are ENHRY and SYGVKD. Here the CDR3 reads CAISGPNIYEQYF. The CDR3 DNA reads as TGTGCCATCAGTGGCCCAAACATCTATGAGCAGTACTTC.